The rows below give T cell receptor beta chains drawn from one sample of a study of blood T cell repertoires in COVID-19. Clones were read by immunoSEQ multiplex PCR, and TCRdb kept only the in-frame ones, dropping some. The profile covers about 45,000 clones, with about 83% appearing a single time and 7% to 10% taken by the ten largest. Sequencing was performed on peripheral blood. These receptors all come from a man at least 80 years old in a cohort sampled during active COVID-19. Each CDR3 is given with its conserved first and last residue. Fields, in order: J gene, clone size, V gene, D gene, CDR3 protein, CDR3 DNA. D genes are given only for firm matches. Where a row states a size, it is once, few, many or the class of an expanded clone; other rows omit it.

TRBJ1-6 | - | TRBV19 | - | CASSMTGRSPLHF | TGTGCCAGTAGTATGACTGGGAGATCACCCCTCCACTTT
TRBJ2-7 | once | TRBV7-2 | TRBD1 | CASSRTGGLYEQYF | TGTGCCAGCAGCAGAACAGGGGGGCTCTACGAGCAGTACTTC
TRBJ2-1 | few | TRBV6-2/TRBV6-3 | TRBD2 | CASSRTSGKYNEQFF | TGTGCCAGCAGCCGGACTAGCGGGAAATACAATGAGCAGTTCTTC
TRBJ2-1 | - | TRBV19 | - | CASSILLANEQFF | TGTGCCAGTAGTATCTTGCTAGCTAATGAGCAGTTCTTC
TRBJ1-3 | - | TRBV28 | - | CASSLPRQLSGNTIYF | TGTGCCAGCAGTTTACCCAGGCAACTCTCTGGAAACACCATATATTTT
TRBJ2-7 | - | TRBV6-5 | - | CASSSRGRGFNEQYF | TGTGCCAGCAGCTCCAGGGGCAGGGGATTCAACGAGCAGTACTTC
TRBJ1-6 | - | TRBV4-1 | TRBD1 | CASSQLTGQGGGSPLHF | TGCGCCAGCAGCCAACTAACCGGACAGGGGGGAGGTTCACCCCTCCACTTT
TRBJ1-5 | - | TRBV28 | - | CASNTINQPQHF | TGTGCCAGCAACACGATCAATCAGCCCCAGCATTTT
TRBJ1-4 | - | TRBV5-6 | - | CASSLTGTPEKLFF | TGTGCCAGCAGCTTGACAGGAACCCCGGAAAAACTGTTTTTT
TRBJ2-7 | - | TRBV30 | TRBD2 | CAWNTGLAGAQGQYF | TGTGCCTGGAATACGGGACTAGCGGGAGCCCAAGGGCAGTACTTC
TRBJ2-1 | few | TRBV28 | - | CASSLNREQFF | TGTGCCAGCAGTTTGAACAGGGAGCAGTTCTTC
TRBJ1-5 | once | TRBV10-3 | TRBD1 | CAISKQGASNQPQHF | TGTGCCATCAGCAAACAGGGGGCGAGCAATCAGCCCCAGCATTTT
TRBJ2-5 | - | TRBV5-1 | TRBD1 | CASSTDGQGGYETQYF | TGCGCCAGCAGCACGGATGGACAGGGAGGTTATGAGACCCAGTACTTC
TRBJ1-5 | - | TRBV28 | TRBD1 | CASSWEDRVHQPQHF | TGTGCCAGCAGTTGGGAAGACAGGGTCCATCAGCCCCAGCATTTT
TRBJ1-1 | - | TRBV18 | TRBD1 | CASSPPGGTANGWTEAFF | TGTGCCAGCTCACCACCAGGGGGCACAGCAAATGGATGGACTGAAGCTTTCTTT
TRBJ2-3 | - | TRBV10-3 | - | CAISGGRVADTQYF | TGTGCCATCAGTGGTGGCAGGGTGGCAGATACGCAGTATTTT
TRBJ2-7 | - | TRBV19 | TRBD1 | CASSKTGGLYEQYF | TGTGCCAGTAGTAAGACAGGGGGCTTATACGAGCAGTACTTC
TRBJ2-5 | - | TRBV6-5 | - | CASSYSGVLGGETQYF | TGTGCCAGCAGTTACTCGGGGGTTCTGGGGGGAGAGACCCAGTACTTC
TRBJ2-5 | - | TRBV2 | - | CASSLGGGETQYF | TGTGCCAGCAGCCTGGGAGGAGGCGAGACCCAGTACTTC
TRBJ2-2 | - | TRBV18 | - | CASSQSSSGELFF | TGTGCCAGCTCCCAAAGCTCCTCCGGGGAGCTGTTTTTT
TRBJ2-2 | - | TRBV27 | - | CASSFLPPGELFF | TGTGCCAGCAGTTTCCTACCCCCCGGGGAGCTGTTTTTT
TRBJ2-5 | - | TRBV5-6 | TRBD2 | CASSLSLAGPKSRETQYF | TGTGCCAGCAGCTTGTCACTAGCGGGGCCGAAATCAAGAGAGACCCAGTACTTC
TRBJ2-7 | - | TRBV5-1 | - | CASSFQISSYEQYF | TGCGCCAGCAGCTTCCAGATCAGCTCCTACGAGCAGTACTTC
TRBJ2-1 | - | TRBV18 | - | CASSPIQGVRYEQFF | TGTGCCAGCTCACCAATACAGGGAGTTCGGTATGAGCAGTTCTTC
TRBJ1-2 | - | TRBV27 | - | CASSLSMARQSYGYTF | TGTGCCAGCAGTTTATCGATGGCCAGGCAATCCTATGGCTACACCTTC
TRBJ2-7 | - | TRBV24-1 | TRBD1 | CATSEGPGTGVEEQYF | TGTGCCACCAGTGAGGGACCCGGGACAGGGGTGGAGGAGCAGTACTTC
TRBJ2-7 | - | TRBV30 | - | CAWSVRGADEQYF | TGTGCCTGGAGTGTACGGGGGGCCGACGAGCAGTACTTC
TRBJ2-1 | - | TRBV12-3/TRBV12-4 | TRBD2 | CASSSAGVPEQFF | TGTGCCAGCAGTTCAGCGGGAGTTCCTGAGCAGTTCTTC
TRBJ2-7 | once | TRBV5-1 | TRBD1 | CASSLVTGASYEQYF | TGCGCCAGCAGCTTGGTAACAGGGGCCTCCTACGAGCAGTACTTC
TRBJ1-1 | - | TRBV5-5 | - | CASIHSGTPLLAFF | TGTGCCAGCATCCACTCCGGGACACCCCTGTTAGCTTTCTTT
TRBJ2-5 | - | TRBV18 | - | CASSPGQISQETQYF | TGTGCCAGCTCGCCTGGACAGATTTCCCAAGAGACCCAGTACTTC
TRBJ2-2 | once | TRBV7-2 | TRBD2 | CASSARTSGRGTGELFF | TGTGCCAGCAGCGCGCGGACTAGCGGGAGGGGCACCGGGGAGCTGTTTTTT
TRBJ1-2 | - | TRBV19 | - | CASSLKTEDYGYTF | TGTGCCAGTAGTCTTAAGACAGAAGACTATGGCTACACCTTC
TRBJ2-7 | few | TRBV11-2 | - | CASSGRDGPYEQYF | TGTGCCAGCAGCGGGCGGGACGGACCCTACGAGCAGTACTTC
TRBJ1-3 | - | TRBV2 | TRBD1 | CASRETGGSGNTIYF | TGTGCCAGCAGGGAGACAGGGGGCTCTGGAAACACCATATATTTT
TRBJ2-6 | - | TRBV30 | - | CAHDKASGANVLTF | TGTGCCCATGACAAGGCCTCTGGGGCCAACGTCCTGACTTTC
TRBJ2-1 | - | TRBV18 | TRBD2 | CASSPPGLAGGTEQFF | TGTGCCAGCTCACCACCCGGCCTAGCGGGAGGGACTGAGCAGTTCTTC
TRBJ2-1 | - | TRBV5-1 | TRBD2 | CASSLVLAANEQFF | TGCGCCAGCAGCTTGGTACTAGCGGCAAATGAGCAGTTCTTC
TRBJ2-3 | - | TRBV27 | - | CASSLQGRADTQYF | TGTGCCAGCAGTTTACAGGGGCGGGCAGATACGCAGTATTTT
TRBJ1-2 | - | TRBV6-1 | TRBD1 | CASREGGVGGYTF | TGTGCCAGCAGAGAAGGGGGCGTCGGGGGCTACACCTTC
TRBJ2-7 | once | TRBV6-1 | - | CASSESVEQYF | TGTGCCAGCAGTGAATCCGTCGAGCAGTACTTC
TRBJ2-5 | once | TRBV24-1 | - | CATSERAHLQETQYF | TGTGCCACCAGTGAGAGGGCTCACCTCCAAGAGACCCAGTACTTC